This TCR beta chain was retrieved from a study of T cell responses to AZD1222 COVID-19 vaccine. As to this clone: Its antigen remains unknown.

The protocol was immunoSEQ multiplex PCR, while the TCRdb copy is restricted to in-frame clones and leaves out a portion. In the table there are 150,000 to 200,000 clones, about 94% of which are singletons. Whole-study findings and limits: Following two doses of AZD1222, Spike-specific TCR breadth and depth rose. Among the donors, most were white British and more were female, and clonal diversity was possibly underestimated. Only a handful of AZD1222 recipients, several in all, had baseline seropositivity.

The source of this sequence is an adult in good health. Sequences were derived from peripheral blood, sampled on day 0 of AZD1222 vaccination.

In nucleotides, the CDR3 is TGTGCCAGCAGAGCCGGGACAGGGACACACGAGCAGTACTTC. This encodes CASRAGTGTHEQYF. This rearrangement joins TRBV2 to TRBJ2-7; 9 bases are shared with TRBD1. With V trimmed by 6 bases and J by 5 bases, 8 bases remained unmatched. The CDR3 runs 14 residues. CDR1 SNHLY and CDR2 FYNNEI come from the germline V gene.